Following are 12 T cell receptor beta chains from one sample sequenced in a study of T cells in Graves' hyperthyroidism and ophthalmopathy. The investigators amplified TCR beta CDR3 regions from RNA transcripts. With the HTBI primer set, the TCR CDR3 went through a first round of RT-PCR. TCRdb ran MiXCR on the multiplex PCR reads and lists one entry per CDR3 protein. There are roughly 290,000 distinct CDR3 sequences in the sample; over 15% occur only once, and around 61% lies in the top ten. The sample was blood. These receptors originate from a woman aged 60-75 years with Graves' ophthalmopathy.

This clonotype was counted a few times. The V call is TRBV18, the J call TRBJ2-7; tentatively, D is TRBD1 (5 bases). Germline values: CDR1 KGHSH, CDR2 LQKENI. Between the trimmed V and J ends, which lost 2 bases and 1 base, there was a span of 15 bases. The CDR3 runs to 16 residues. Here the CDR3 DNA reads TGTGCCAGCTCACCATTTCAGGGCCGCTCATCCTACGAGCAGTACTTC. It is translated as CASSPFQGRSSYEQYF.

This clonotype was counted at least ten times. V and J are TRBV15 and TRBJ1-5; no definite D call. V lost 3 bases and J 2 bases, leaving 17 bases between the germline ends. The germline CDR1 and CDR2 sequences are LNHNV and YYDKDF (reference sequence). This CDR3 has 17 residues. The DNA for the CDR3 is TGTGCCACCAGCAGGGAGGAGGATAGGTATGGCAATCAGCCCCAGCATTTT. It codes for CATSREEDRYGNQPQHF.

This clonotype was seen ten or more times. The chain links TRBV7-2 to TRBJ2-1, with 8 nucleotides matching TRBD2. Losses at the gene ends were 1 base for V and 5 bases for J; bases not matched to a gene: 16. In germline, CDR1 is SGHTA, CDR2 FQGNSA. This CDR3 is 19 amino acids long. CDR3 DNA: TGTGCCAGCAGCTTAGATCTACGCGGGGGGCAGGGGCCCCACAATGAGCAGTTCTTC. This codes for CASSLDLRGGQGPHNEQFF.

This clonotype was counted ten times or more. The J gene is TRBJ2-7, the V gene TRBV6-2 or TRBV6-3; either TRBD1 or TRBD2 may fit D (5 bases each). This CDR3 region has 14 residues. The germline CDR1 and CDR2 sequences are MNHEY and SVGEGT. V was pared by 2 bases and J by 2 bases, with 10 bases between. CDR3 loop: CASSYSEGPYEQYF. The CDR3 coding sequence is TGTGCCAGCAGTTACAGCGAGGGACCCTACGAGCAGTACTTC.

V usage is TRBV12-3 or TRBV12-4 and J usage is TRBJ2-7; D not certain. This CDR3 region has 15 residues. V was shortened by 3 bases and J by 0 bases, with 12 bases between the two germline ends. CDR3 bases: TGTGCCAGCAGTTTTTCGGCAGATTTCTCCTACGAGCAGTACTTC. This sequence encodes CASSFSADFSYEQYF.

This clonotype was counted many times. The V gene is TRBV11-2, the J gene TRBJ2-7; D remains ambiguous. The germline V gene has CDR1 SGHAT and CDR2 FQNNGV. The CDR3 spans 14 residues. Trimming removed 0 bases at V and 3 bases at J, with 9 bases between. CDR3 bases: TGTGCCAGCAGCTTAGATTGGTCCAGCTACGAGCAGTACTTC. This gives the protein CASSLDWSSYEQYF.

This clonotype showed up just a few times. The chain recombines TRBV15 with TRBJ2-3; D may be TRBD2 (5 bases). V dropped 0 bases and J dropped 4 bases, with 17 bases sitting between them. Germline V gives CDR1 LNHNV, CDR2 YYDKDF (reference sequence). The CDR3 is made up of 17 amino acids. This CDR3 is CATSRDSSPTGADTQYF. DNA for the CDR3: TGTGCCACCAGCAGAGATAGTAGTCCGACCGGGGCAGATACGCAGTATTTT.

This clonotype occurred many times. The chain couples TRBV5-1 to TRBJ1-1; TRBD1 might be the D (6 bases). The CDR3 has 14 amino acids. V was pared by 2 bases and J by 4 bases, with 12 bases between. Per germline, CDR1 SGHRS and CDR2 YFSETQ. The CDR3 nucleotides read TGCGCCAGCAGCTTTCAGGGGTGGGCCACTGAAGCTTTCTTT. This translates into CASSFQGWATEAFF.

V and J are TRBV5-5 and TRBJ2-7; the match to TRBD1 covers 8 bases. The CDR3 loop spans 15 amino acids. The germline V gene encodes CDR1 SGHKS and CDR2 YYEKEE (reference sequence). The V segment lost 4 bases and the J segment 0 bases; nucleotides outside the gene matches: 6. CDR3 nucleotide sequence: TGTGCCAGCAGCGGCAGGGGGCTACTCTCCTACGAGCAGTACTTC. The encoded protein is CASSGRGLLSYEQYF.

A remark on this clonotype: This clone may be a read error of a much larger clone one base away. This chain's CDR3 is CASAPRVTRNIQYF. The DNA for the CDR3 is TGTGCCAGCGCTCCGCGGGTAACCAGAAACATTCAGTACTTC. The chain links TRBV28 to TRBJ2-4, with a possible D match to TRBD2 (5 bases). V gave up 8 bases and J gave up 6 bases, with 17 bases separating them. Germline V gene sequence: CDR1 MDHEN, CDR2 SYDVKM. This CDR3 has 14 residues.

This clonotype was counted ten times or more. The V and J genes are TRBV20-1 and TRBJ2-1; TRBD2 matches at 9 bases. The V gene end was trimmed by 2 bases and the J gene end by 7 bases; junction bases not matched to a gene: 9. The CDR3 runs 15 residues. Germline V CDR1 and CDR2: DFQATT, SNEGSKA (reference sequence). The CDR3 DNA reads TGCAGTGCTAGAAATCAGCGGGAGGCTGGGAATGAGCAGTTCTTC. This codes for CSARNQREAGNEQFF.

The CDR3 DNA sequence: TGCGCCAGCAGCCAAGATATCTCGACAGGGCGGACCGGGGAGCTGTTTTTT. As protein: CASSQDISTGRTGELFF. The chain recombines TRBV4-3 with TRBJ2-2, with 7 positions matching TRBD1. Germline lookup yields CDR1 LGHNA and CDR2 YSLEER. V trimming: 0 bases; J trimming: 5 bases; junction bases outside the gene matches: 9. The CDR3 runs 17 residues.